Presented here are 20 T cell receptor beta chains from one specimen sequenced in a study of T cell responses to AZD1222 COVID-19 vaccine. Profiling relied on immunoSEQ multiplex PCR, and the TCRdb table lists in-frame clones only, not all of them. The sample lists roughly 18,000 clones, 65% to 80% occurring once. Sequencing was performed on peripheral blood, taken 28 days after the second AZD1222 dose. Receptors originate from an adult who received the AZD1222 COVID-19 vaccine.

The chain employs TRBV24-1 and TRBJ2-5; D might be TRBD2 (6 bases). V lost 4 bases, J lost 10 bases, and 15 bases lay in between. The CDR3 consists of 13 residues. CDR1 is KGHDR, CDR2 SFDVKD, per germline. CDR3 nucleotides: TGTGCCACCAGTGAATGGGAGTCGGGGGACCAGTACTTC. Its translation: CATSEWESGDQYF.

This chain joins TRBV7-9 and TRBJ1-1, with no clear D. This CDR3 is built from 14 residues. The ends were cut back, 5 bases at V and 1 base at J, with 11 bases in the middle. The germline V gene encodes CDR1 SEHNR and CDR2 FQNEAQ (reference sequence). The CDR3 protein is CASSPWGENTEAFF. CDR3 nucleotides: TGTGCCAGCAGCCCGTGGGGAGAGAACACTGAAGCTTTCTTT. Combining the CDR3 with reference TRBV7-9 and TRBJ1-1 gives the whole variable domain DTGVSQNPRHKITKRGQNVTFRCDPISEHNRLYWYRQTLGQGPEFLTYFQNEAQLEKSRLLSDRFSAERPKGSFSTLEIQRTEQGDSAMYLCASSPWGENTEAFFGQGTRLTVV.

The V gene is TRBV19, the J gene TRBJ1-5; D gene uncertain. The CDR3 totals 13 residues. Trimming took 3 bases from V and 4 from J, leaving 7 bases between them. The germline V gene has CDR1 LNHDA and CDR2 SQIVND (reference sequence). CDR3 residues: CASSISTNQPQHF. CDR3 nucleotide sequence: TGTGCCAGTAGTATTTCAACGAATCAGCCCCAGCATTTT.

This clone was counted a few times. The V gene is TRBV4-1, the J gene TRBJ2-7; no reliable D call. The CDR3 loop spans 14 amino acids. Trimming cost V 0 bases and J 6 bases, with 12 bases left between them. Germline V lookup: CDR1 MGHRA, CDR2 YSYEKL. The CDR3 reads CASSQESQIPEQYF. The CDR3, as DNA: TGCGCCAGCAGCCAAGAATCCCAGATTCCCGAGCAGTACTTC.

The genes are TRBV18 and TRBJ1-2, with a possible D match to TRBD1 (5 bases). V lost 1 base and J 2 bases, leaving 11 bases between the germline ends. Germline V lookup: CDR1 KGHSH, CDR2 LQKENI. The CDR3 has 15 residues. CDR3 coding DNA: TGTGCCAGCTCACCACAGACAGATTCGAACTATGGCTACACCTTC. It yields the protein CASSPQTDSNYGYTF.

J is TRBJ1-5 and V is TRBV4-3; no clear D gene. Germline V gives CDR1 LGHNA, CDR2 YSLEER. The CDR3 runs 16 residues. The germline V and J ends were trimmed by 3 bases and 2 bases, with 14 bases remaining between them. CDR3 region: CASSQTTGLGNQPQHF. The CDR3 region has the DNA TGCGCCAGCAGCCAGACCACGGGTTTGGGCAATCAGCCCCAGCATTTT.

The chain is built from TRBV5-1 and TRBJ1-1; D unresolved. This CDR3 is 14 amino acids long. Germline V lookup: CDR1 SGHRS, CDR2 YFSETQ. Between the trimmed V and J ends, which lost 0 bases and 0 bases, there was a span of 6 bases. The CDR3 DNA follows: TGCGCCAGCAGCTTGGGCTCGGTGAACACTGAAGCTTTCTTT. Translated, it gives CASSLGSVNTEAFF.

The chain's CDR3 is CASSDGTSGGLDTQYF. The CDR3 nucleotides read TGTGCCAGCAGTGACGGGACTAGCGGGGGATTAGATACGCAGTATTTT. The chain joins TRBV2 to TRBJ2-3; TRBD2 agrees at 14 bases. The CDR3 covers 16 residues. V lost 3 bases and J lost 5; bases outside the gene matches: 4. CDR1 is SNHLY and CDR2 is FYNNEI in the germline V gene.

This clone was picked up one time. The chain joins TRBV12-3 or TRBV12-4 to TRBJ1-3; D not resolved. V lost 7 bases, J lost 2 bases, and 0 bases lay in between. This CDR3 is 10 amino acids long. CDR3 amino acids: CASTGNTIYF. DNA for the CDR3: TGTGCCAGCACTGGAAACACCATATATTTT.

This chain uses TRBV7-2 with TRBJ2-5; D might be TRBD2 (6 bases). V was trimmed by 2 bases and J by 5 bases, leaving 15 bases between them. CDR1 SGHTA and CDR2 FQGNSA come from the germline V gene. The CDR3 has 15 residues. This CDR3 reads CASSLYFRGRETQYF. The CDR3 DNA follows: TGTGCCAGCAGCTTATATTTTCGGGGGAGGGAGACCCAGTACTTC.

The J gene is TRBJ2-1, the V gene TRBV9; 11 bases align to TRBD2. Per germline, CDR1 SGDLS and CDR2 YYNGEE. V was pared by 2 bases and J by 6 bases, with 10 bases of the junction left unmatched. The CDR3 is made up of 17 amino acids. CDR3 DNA: TGTGCCAGCAGCGTTTTCATAGCGGGGGGGCCAGGCAATGAGCAGTTCTTC. This translates into CASSVFIAGGPGNEQFF.

The J gene is TRBJ1-4, the V gene TRBV27, with D possibly being TRBD1 (6 bases). In germline, CDR1 is MNHEY, CDR2 SMNVEV (reference sequence). This CDR3 is built from 15 residues. V was clipped by 2 bases and J by 4 bases, with 11 bases between them. The CDR3 protein is CASSLQGRVNEKLFF. In DNA form, the CDR3 reads TGTGCCAGCAGTTTACAGGGGCGGGTTAATGAAAAACTGTTTTTT.

V is TRBV9 and J is TRBJ2-7; D gene ambiguous. CDR1 is SGDLS and CDR2 is YYNGEE in the germline V gene. Between the trimmed V and J ends, which lost 4 bases and 1 base, there was a span of 15 bases. The CDR3 length is 15 residues. The CDR3 loop reads CASSPRLDGSYEQYF. The CDR3 DNA sequence: TGTGCCAGCAGCCCCCGATTGGACGGGTCCTACGAGCAGTACTTC.

The rearrangement uses TRBV7-3 and TRBJ2-2; either TRBD1 or TRBD2 may fit D (6 bases each). Deletions cut 1 base from V and 7 bases from J, with 22 bases between. Germline V gives CDR1 SGHTA, CDR2 FQGTGA. This CDR3 contains 18 residues. The CDR3 is CASSLSTPGGRGGGELFF. The DNA for the CDR3 is TGTGCCAGCAGCTTAAGCACCCCTGGCGGCAGGGGAGGCGGGGAGCTGTTTTTT.

The CDR3 region is CASSSSSGNTIYF. The CDR3 nucleotides are TGTGCCAGCAGCTCTTCTTCTGGAAACACCATATATTTT. The rearrangement links TRBV7-9 to TRBJ1-3; D not certain. Germline lookup yields CDR1 SEHNR and CDR2 FQNEAQ (reference sequence). This CDR3 region has 13 residues. The V end lost 4 bases, the J end lost 1 base, and 5 bases lay between the germline ends.

J is TRBJ2-2 and V is TRBV5-6, with TRBD1 as a possible D gene (7 bases). Between the trimmed V and J ends, which lost 3 bases and 2 bases, there was a span of 14 bases. Germline lookup yields CDR1 SGHDT and CDR2 YYEEEE. The CDR3 spans 16 residues. Here the CDR3 reads CASSYRQGGNTGELFF. The DNA of the CDR3 is TGTGCCAGCAGCTATCGACAGGGAGGAAACACCGGGGAGCTGTTTTTT.

The gene calls are TRBV29-1 and TRBJ1-2; 7 nucleotides align to TRBD1. Per germline, CDR1 SQVTM and CDR2 ANQGSEA. Unmatched junction bases numbered 12, after V lost 4 bases and J lost 1 base. CDR3 length equals 16 residues. The CDR3 region has the DNA TGCAGCGTTGGGCCCCCCGGACAGGCCGTTAACTATGGCTACACCTTC. Amino acid sequence: CSVGPPGQAVNYGYTF.

The genes are TRBV5-1 and TRBJ1-1; TRBD1 is a possible D gene (5 bases). In germline, CDR1 is SGHRS, CDR2 YFSETQ. Trimming removed 3 bases from V and 2 bases from J, with 8 bases in between. The CDR3 runs to 13 residues. This CDR3 reads CASSWRGNTEAFF. Written as DNA, the CDR3 is TGCGCCAGCAGCTGGAGGGGAAACACTGAAGCTTTCTTT.

The chain employs TRBV7-3 and TRBJ2-1; D not resolved. CDR3 length equals 15 residues. CDR1 is SGHTA and CDR2 is FQGTGA in the germline V gene. With 4 bases removed from V and 1 base from J, the gap between germline ends came to 11 bases. The CDR3 sequence: CASSSMRGSYNEQFF. In nucleotides, the CDR3 is TGTGCCAGCAGCTCTATGAGAGGATCCTACAATGAGCAGTTCTTC.

V is TRBV5-5 and J is TRBJ2-7; D is ambiguous. The CDR3 runs 13 residues. Germline V gene data show CDR1 as SGHKS and CDR2 as YYEKEE (reference sequence). V lost 7 bases, J lost 1 base, and 12 bases lay in between. In DNA, the CDR3 is TGTGCCAGCTCAGCGAGGCATTCCTACGAGCAGTACTTC. This sequence encodes CASSARHSYEQYF.